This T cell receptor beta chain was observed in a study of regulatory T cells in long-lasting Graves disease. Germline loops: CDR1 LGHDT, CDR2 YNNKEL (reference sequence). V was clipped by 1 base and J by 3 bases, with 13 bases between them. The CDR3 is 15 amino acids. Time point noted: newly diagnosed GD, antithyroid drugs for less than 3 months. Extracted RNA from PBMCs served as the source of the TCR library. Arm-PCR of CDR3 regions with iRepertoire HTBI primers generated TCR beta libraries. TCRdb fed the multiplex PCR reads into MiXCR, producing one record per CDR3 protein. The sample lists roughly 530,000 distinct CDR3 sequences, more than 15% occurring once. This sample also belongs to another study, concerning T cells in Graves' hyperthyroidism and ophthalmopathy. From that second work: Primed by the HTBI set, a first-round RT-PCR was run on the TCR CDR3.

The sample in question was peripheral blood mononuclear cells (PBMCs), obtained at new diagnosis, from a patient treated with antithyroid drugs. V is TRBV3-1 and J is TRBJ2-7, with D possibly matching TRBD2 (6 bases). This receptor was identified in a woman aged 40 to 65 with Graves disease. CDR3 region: CASSQGGGEIYEQYF. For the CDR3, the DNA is TGTGCCAGCAGCCAAGGGGGCGGGGAGATCTACGAGCAGTACTTC.